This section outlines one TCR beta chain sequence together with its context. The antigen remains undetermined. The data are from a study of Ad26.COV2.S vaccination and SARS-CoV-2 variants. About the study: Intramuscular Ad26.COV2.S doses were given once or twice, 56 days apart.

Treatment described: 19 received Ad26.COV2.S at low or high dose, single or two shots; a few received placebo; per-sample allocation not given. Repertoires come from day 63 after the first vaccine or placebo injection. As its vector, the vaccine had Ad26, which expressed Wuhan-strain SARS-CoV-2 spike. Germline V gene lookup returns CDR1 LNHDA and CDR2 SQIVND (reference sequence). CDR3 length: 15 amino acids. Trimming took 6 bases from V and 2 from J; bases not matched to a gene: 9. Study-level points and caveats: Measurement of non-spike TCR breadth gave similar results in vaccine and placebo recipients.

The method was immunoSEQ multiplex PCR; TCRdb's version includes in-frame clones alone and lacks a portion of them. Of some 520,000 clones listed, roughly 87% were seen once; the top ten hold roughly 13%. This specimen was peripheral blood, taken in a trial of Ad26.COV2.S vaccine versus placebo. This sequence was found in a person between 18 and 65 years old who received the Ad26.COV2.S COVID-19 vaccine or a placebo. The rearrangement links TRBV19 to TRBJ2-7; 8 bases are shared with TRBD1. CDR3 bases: TGTGCCAGTAGGGCCGGGACAGGCCCAACCTACGAGCAGTACTTC. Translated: CASRAGTGPTYEQYF.